The clone carrying this T cell receptor beta chain was counted at least ten times. Its matching antigen is unknown. This same CDR3 is encoded by further DNA sequences in the sample. This record belongs to a study of shared clonotypes between healthy human individuals. CDR1 and CDR2 from the germline V gene are MNHNY and SVGAGI (reference sequence). V was shortened by 6 bases and J by 5 bases, with 8 bases between the two germline ends. The CDR3 spans 12 residues. Broader study findings: Shared across several donors were 4% to 6% of the naive CD4 clonotypes. An expected dependence of interdonor clonotype sharing on sequencing depth was noted.

This table comes from immunoSEQ multiplex PCR, and its TCRdb copy is limited to in-frame clones, with some not included. Altogether about 710,000 clones are present, around 78% being singletons, with the ten largest covering 1.5% to 2%. This chain connects TRBV6-6 to TRBJ1-5; D is undetermined. What was sequenced was memory CD4+ T cells sorted from blood. Subset indicated: CD45RA-negative fraction. The TCR comes from a woman younger than 45 in good health. CDR3 DNA sequence: TGTGCCAGCAGACCCGGGGATCAGCCCCAGCATTTT. It codes for CASRPGDQPQHF.